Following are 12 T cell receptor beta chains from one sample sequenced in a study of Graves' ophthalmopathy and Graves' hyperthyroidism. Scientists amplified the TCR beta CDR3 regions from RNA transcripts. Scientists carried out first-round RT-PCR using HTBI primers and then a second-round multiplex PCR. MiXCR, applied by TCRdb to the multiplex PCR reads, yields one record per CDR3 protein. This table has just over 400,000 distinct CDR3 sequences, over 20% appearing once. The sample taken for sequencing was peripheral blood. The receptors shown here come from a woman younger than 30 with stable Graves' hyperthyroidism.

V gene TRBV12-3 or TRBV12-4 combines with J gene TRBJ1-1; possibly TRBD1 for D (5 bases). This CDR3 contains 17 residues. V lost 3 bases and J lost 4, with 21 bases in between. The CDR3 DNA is TGTGCCAGCAGTTTCAGGGTCCTTATGTGGAGGAGCACTGAAGCTTTCTTT. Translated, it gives CASSFRVLMWRSTEAFF.

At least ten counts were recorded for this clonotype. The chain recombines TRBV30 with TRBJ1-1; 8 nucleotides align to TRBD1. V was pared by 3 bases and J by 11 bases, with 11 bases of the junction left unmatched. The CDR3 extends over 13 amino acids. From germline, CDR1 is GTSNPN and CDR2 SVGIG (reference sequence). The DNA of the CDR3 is TGTGCCTGGAGCCCCAGGACAGGGAGTCACGCTTTCTTT. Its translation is CAWSPRTGSHAFF.

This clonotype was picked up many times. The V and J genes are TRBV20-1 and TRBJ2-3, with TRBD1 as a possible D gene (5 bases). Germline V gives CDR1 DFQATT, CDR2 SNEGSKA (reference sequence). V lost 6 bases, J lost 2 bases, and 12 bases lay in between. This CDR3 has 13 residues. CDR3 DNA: TGCAGTGCGCCCCCACAGGTCACAGATACGCAGTATTTT. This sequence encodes CSAPPQVTDTQYF.

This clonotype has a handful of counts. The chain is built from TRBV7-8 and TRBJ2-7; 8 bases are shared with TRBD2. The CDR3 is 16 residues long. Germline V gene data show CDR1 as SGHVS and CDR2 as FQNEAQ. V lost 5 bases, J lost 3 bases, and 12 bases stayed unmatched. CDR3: CASSPRLSGRSYEQYF. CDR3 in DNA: TGTGCCAGCAGCCCCCGTTTGAGCGGGAGAAGCTACGAGCAGTACTTC.

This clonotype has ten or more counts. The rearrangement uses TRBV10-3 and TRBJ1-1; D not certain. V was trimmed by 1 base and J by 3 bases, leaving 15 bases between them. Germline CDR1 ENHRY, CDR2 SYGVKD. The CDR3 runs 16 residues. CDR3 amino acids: CAISEWGGRADTEAFF. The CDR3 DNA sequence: TGTGCCATCAGTGAGTGGGGAGGAAGGGCTGACACTGAAGCTTTCTTT.

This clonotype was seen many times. CDR3 amino acids: CAISGAGTSSETQYF. In nucleotides, the CDR3 is TGTGCCATCAGTGGCGCCGGGACTAGCTCTGAGACCCAGTACTTC. The V gene is TRBV10-3, the J gene TRBJ2-5; 9 nucleotides match TRBD2. The trim removed 4 bases at V and 5 bases at J, leaving 8 bases unmatched. The germline V gene encodes CDR1 ENHRY and CDR2 SYGVKD. The CDR3 loop spans 15 amino acids.

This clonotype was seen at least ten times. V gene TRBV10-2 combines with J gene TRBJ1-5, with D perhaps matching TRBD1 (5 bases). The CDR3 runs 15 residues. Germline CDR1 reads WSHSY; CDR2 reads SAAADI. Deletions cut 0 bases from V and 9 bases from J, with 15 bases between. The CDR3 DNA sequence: TGCGCCAGCAGTGAGTCGGGGAAGGCGGGGCGGCCCCAGCATTTT. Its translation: CASSESGKAGRPQHF.

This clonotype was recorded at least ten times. The CDR3 reads CSARVREQTEAFF. In DNA, the CDR3 is TGCAGTGCTAGAGTAAGGGAGCAGACTGAAGCTTTCTTT. The chain carries TRBV20-1 and TRBJ1-1, with D hard to call. V dropped 1 base and J dropped 5 bases, with 11 bases sitting between them. The germline V gene encodes CDR1 DFQATT and CDR2 SNEGSKA (reference sequence). The CDR3 sequence is 13 residues long.

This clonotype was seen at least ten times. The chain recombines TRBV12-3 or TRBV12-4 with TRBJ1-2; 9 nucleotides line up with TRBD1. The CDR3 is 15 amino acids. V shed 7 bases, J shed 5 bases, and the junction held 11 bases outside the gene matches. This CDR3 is CASTWDREFWYGYTF. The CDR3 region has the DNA TGTGCCAGCACCTGGGACAGGGAGTTTTGGTATGGCTACACCTTC.

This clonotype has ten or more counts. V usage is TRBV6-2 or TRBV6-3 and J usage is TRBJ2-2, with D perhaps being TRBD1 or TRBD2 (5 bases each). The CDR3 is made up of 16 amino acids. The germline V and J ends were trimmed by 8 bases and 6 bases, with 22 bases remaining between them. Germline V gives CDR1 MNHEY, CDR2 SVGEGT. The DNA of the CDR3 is TGTGCCAGCGTCTCCTTACGACAGAGGAGGTCCGGGGAGCTGTTTTTT. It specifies CASVSLRQRRSGELFF.

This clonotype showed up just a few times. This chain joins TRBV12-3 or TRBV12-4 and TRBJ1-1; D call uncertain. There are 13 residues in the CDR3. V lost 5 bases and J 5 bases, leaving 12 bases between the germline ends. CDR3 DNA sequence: TGTGCCAGCAGTCCCTTCGAATTTACTGAAGCTTTCTTT. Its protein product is CASSPFEFTEAFF.

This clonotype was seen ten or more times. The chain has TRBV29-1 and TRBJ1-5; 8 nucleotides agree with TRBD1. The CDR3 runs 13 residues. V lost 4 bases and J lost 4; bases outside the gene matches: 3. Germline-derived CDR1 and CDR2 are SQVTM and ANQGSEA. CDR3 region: CSVVTGANQPQHF. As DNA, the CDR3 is TGCAGCGTTGTGACAGGGGCGAATCAGCCCCAGCATTTT.